The 26 T cell receptor beta chains in this list originate from one sample, sequenced in a study of T cells in Graves' hyperthyroidism and ophthalmopathy. TCR beta CDR3 regions were amplified from RNA. With the HTBI primer set, the TCR CDR3 went through a first round of RT-PCR. TCRdb ran MiXCR on the multiplex PCR reads and lists one entry per CDR3 protein. The sample has hundreds of thousands of distinct CDR3 sequences; approximately 14% are singletons. Sample: blood. Receptors were obtained from a woman aged 40 to 55 with Graves' ophthalmopathy.

This clonotype was detected many times. CDR3 loop: CASSLDRRGGSPLHF. DNA for the CDR3: TGTGCCAGCAGTTTAGACAGGAGGGGCGGGTCACCCCTCCACTTT. The rearrangement uses TRBV12-3 or TRBV12-4 and TRBJ1-6, with D possibly matching TRBD1 (5 bases). The CDR3 runs to 15 residues. V dropped 1 base and J dropped 10 bases, with 14 bases sitting between them.

At least ten counts were recorded for this clonotype. The chain links TRBV20-1 to TRBJ1-1; 7 bases are shared with TRBD1. V lost 6 bases and J lost 4; bases outside the gene matches: 8. The CDR3 has 13 amino acids. Germline V gene lookup returns CDR1 DFQATT and CDR2 SNEGSKA (reference sequence). The CDR3 is CSAQTGRGTEAFF. The CDR3 DNA sequence: TGCAGTGCACAGACAGGGCGGGGCACTGAAGCTTTCTTT.

This clonotype was counted many times. The rearrangement joins TRBV12-5 to TRBJ2-7; a weak D match, TRBD1 (6 bases). The CDR3 sequence is 14 residues long. Germline lookup yields CDR1 LGHNT and CDR2 FRNRAP. The V end was cut by 8 bases, the J end by 5 bases, with 19 bases between. CDR3 sequence: CASTPRDNTDEQYF. The DNA for the CDR3 is TGTGCTAGTACGCCCCGGGACAATACCGACGAGCAGTACTTC.

The V gene is TRBV20-1, the J gene TRBJ1-1; 10 nucleotides align to TRBD1. After removal of 5 bases from V and 2 bases from J, the junction contained 2 bases not matched to a gene. Germline CDR1 DFQATT, CDR2 SNEGSKA (reference sequence). The CDR3 extends over 13 amino acids. This CDR3 reads CSAATGGNTEAFF. CDR3 DNA: TGCAGTGCTGCGACAGGGGGCAACACTGAAGCTTTCTTT.

This clonotype occurred many times. The junction shows a germline mismatch at one end, possibly a read error. CDR3 nucleotide sequence: TGTGCCAGCAGTTTCCGGGACAGCTACTACGAGCAGTACTTC. As protein: CASSFRDSYYEQYF. The genes are TRBV5-1 and TRBJ2-7, with 7 bases lining up with TRBD1. This CDR3 has 14 residues. The V gene's germline CDR1 is SGHRS and CDR2 YFSETQ.

This clonotype came up many times. V gene TRBV6-2 or TRBV6-3 combines with J gene TRBJ2-7; D might be TRBD2 (5 bases). CDR1 and CDR2 from the germline V gene are MNHEY and SVGEGT. The V gene lost 7 bases and the J gene lost 3 bases, with 16 bases spanning the gap. The CDR3 is 14 amino acids. The CDR3 sequence: CASTRRNGNYEQYF. DNA of the CDR3: TGTGCCAGCACCCGGCGGAACGGGAACTACGAGCAGTACTTC.

The sample holds many counts of this clonotype. The chain is built from TRBV7-9 and TRBJ2-5; D call uncertain. Germline CDR1 and CDR2: SEHNR and FQNEAQ (reference sequence). This CDR3 comprises 12 residues. Trimming removed 2 bases from V and 4 bases from J, with 5 bases in between. The CDR3 loop reads CASSLSPETQYF. The CDR3 DNA sequence: TGTGCCAGCAGCTTAAGCCCAGAGACCCAGTACTTC.

J is TRBJ2-5 and V is TRBV28; 9 nucleotides match TRBD2. Germline values: CDR1 MDHEN, CDR2 SYDVKM. The CDR3 contains 15 residues. Trimming took 4 bases from V and 5 from J; bases not matched to a gene: 8. CDR3 residues: CASSSRLAVEETQYF. DNA for the CDR3: TGTGCCAGCAGTTCCCGACTAGCGGTTGAGGAGACCCAGTACTTC.

This chain uses TRBV5-4 with TRBJ1-2; D call uncertain. The CDR3 spans 12 residues. Trimming took 0 bases from V and 8 from J, leaving 8 bases between them. Germline CDR1 is SGHNT and CDR2 is YYREEE (reference sequence). CDR3 amino acids: CASSLDGFGYTF. CDR3 nucleotide sequence: TGTGCCAGCAGCTTGGATGGTTTCGGCTACACCTTC.

This clonotype was observed many times. The genes are TRBV20-1 and TRBJ2-7; D not resolved. The CDR3 is 13 amino acids. Looked up from germline, CDR1 is DFQATT and CDR2 is SNEGSKA (reference sequence). The V end was cut by 0 bases, the J end by 1 base, with 7 bases between. The CDR3 protein is CSARDSSSYEQYF. The CDR3 nucleotides are TGCAGTGCTAGAGATTCCAGTTCCTACGAGCAGTACTTC.

V gene TRBV12-3 or TRBV12-4 combines with J gene TRBJ2-6; D is unclear. Trimming stripped 6 bases from V and 0 bases from J, with 9 bases between. The CDR3 runs 15 residues. CDR3 nucleotides: TGTGCCAGCAGCCAACCTTCCTCTGGGGCCAACGTCCTGACTTTC. Translation: CASSQPSSGANVLTF.

There are many counts of this clonotype. The chain carries TRBV15 and TRBJ1-5; perhaps TRBD1 as D (6 bases). The CDR3 is made up of 16 amino acids. V lost 2 bases and J lost 4, with 15 bases in between. Germline V lookup: CDR1 LNHNV, CDR2 YYDKDF (reference sequence). The CDR3 DNA is TGTGCCACCAGCAGATCCGGGACGACAGGTAATCAGCCCCAGCATTTT. Translation: CATSRSGTTGNQPQHF. Variable domain in full (rest from reference TRBV15 and TRBJ1-5): DAMVIQNPRYQVTQFGKPVTLSCSQTLNHNVMYWYQQKSSQAPKLLFHYYDKDFNNEADTPDNFQSRRPNTSFCFLDIRSPGLGDTAMYLCATSRSGTTGNQPQHFGDGTRLSIL.

This clonotype was recorded many times. The chain has TRBV20-1 and TRBJ1-2; D call uncertain. V was trimmed by 6 bases and J by 4 bases, leaving 12 bases between them. The CDR3 runs to 12 residues. Per germline, CDR1 DFQATT and CDR2 SNEGSKA (reference sequence). DNA for the CDR3: TGCAGTGCCTCGAGGTCTATCTATGGCTACACCTTC. Its translation is CSASRSIYGYTF.

The chain combines TRBV6-1 with TRBJ2-5; 12 bases fit TRBD2. The CDR3 extends over 16 amino acids. Germline loops: CDR1 MNHNS, CDR2 SASEGT. With 2 bases clipped from V and 5 bases from J, the junction kept 6 bases outside the gene matches. CDR3 region: CASSERTSGIGETQYF. The CDR3 nucleotides are TGTGCCAGCAGTGAAAGGACTAGCGGGATTGGGGAGACCCAGTACTTC.

This clonotype turned up a few times. An end of the junction does not agree with germline; a read error may underlie this. The chain recombines TRBV12-3 or TRBV12-4 with TRBJ2-5; 8 bases agree with TRBD1. The CDR3 has 14 amino acids. Here the CDR3 reads CVSSSGTGSETQYF. CDR3 sequence (DNA): TGTGTCAGCAGTTCCGGGACAGGCAGCGAGACCCAGTACTTC.

This clonotype was found a few times. This rearrangement joins TRBV7-6 to TRBJ2-7; 7 bases map to TRBD2. The germline gives CDR1 SGHVS, CDR2 FNYEAQ. J gave up 2 bases and V 2 bases, and 15 bases lay outside the gene matches. The CDR3 loop spans 18 amino acids. CDR3 amino acids: CASSLYPRGRRETYEQYF. CDR3 DNA sequence: TGTGCCAGCAGCTTATATCCCCGTGGACGGCGGGAGACCTACGAGCAGTACTTC.

This clonotype was seen a handful of times. A clone one base away is much larger, so this may be a read error. The rearrangement joins TRBV12-3 or TRBV12-4 to TRBJ1-5; D call uncertain. The CDR3 is made up of 14 amino acids. V shed 3 bases and J shed 9 bases, with 15 bases lying between them. The CDR3 DNA sequence: TGTGCCAGCAGTTTTAATTTAGGCGGTCGGCCCCAGCATTTT. Its translation is CASSFNLGGRPQHF.

Ten or more counts support this clonotype. This CDR3 is CASIGLAENNEQFF. In DNA form, the CDR3 reads TGTGCCAGCATCGGACTAGCGGAAAACAATGAGCAGTTCTTC. The V and J genes are TRBV27 and TRBJ2-1, with 10 positions matching TRBD2. Trimming at V came to 7 bases and at J to 5 bases, leaving 5 bases not matched to a gene. CDR1 MNHEY and CDR2 SMNVEV come from the germline V gene (reference sequence). This CDR3 is built from 14 residues.

The V and J genes are TRBV15 and TRBJ2-5, with 11 bases that match TRBD2. The CDR3 spans 19 residues. The germline V gene encodes CDR1 LNHNV and CDR2 YYDKDF (reference sequence). V lost 0 bases to trimming and J lost 0 bases; unmatched junction nucleotides: 9. CDR3 in DNA: TGTGCCACCAGCAGAGATCCGGGACTAGCGGTCCTCAACCAAGAGACCCAGTACTTC. It yields the protein CATSRDPGLAVLNQETQYF.

The V gene is TRBV10-3, the J gene TRBJ1-6, with no clear D. CDR1 and CDR2 from the germline V gene are ENHRY and SYGVKD. Trimming pared 3 bases from V and 6 bases from J, leaving 15 bases between. The length of the CDR3 is 16 residues. The CDR3 loop is CAISELSGRSNSPLHF. The DNA of the CDR3 is TGTGCCATCAGTGAACTTTCGGGAAGGAGTAATTCACCCCTCCACTTT.

This clonotype was observed many times. This chain joins TRBV20-1 and TRBJ2-5; the D gene is possibly TRBD1 (6 bases). Germline-derived CDR1 and CDR2 are DFQATT and SNEGSKA (reference sequence). The CDR3 consists of 15 residues. V lost 2 bases to trimming and J lost 5 bases, with 18 bases between them. CDR3 in DNA: TGCAGTGCTAGAATAGTCCCAGGGGTAGAGGAGACCCAGTACTTC. Encoded protein: CSARIVPGVEETQYF.

This clonotype was picked up many times. This chain connects TRBV6-5 to TRBJ2-4, with TRBD2 identical over 7 bases. Per germline, CDR1 MNHEY and CDR2 SVGAGI. This CDR3 region has 17 residues. V lost 2 bases and J lost 3; bases outside the gene matches: 10. CDR3 in amino acids: CASSYGGLPFDKNIQYF. The CDR3 nucleotides are TGTGCCAGCAGTTACGGGGGACTACCTTTTGACAAAAACATTCAGTACTTC.

This clonotype appeared many times. The rearrangement uses TRBV6-2 or TRBV6-3 and TRBJ2-5; D remains unclear. Per the germline V gene, CDR1 is MNHEY and CDR2 is SVGEGT. The V and J ends lost 6 bases and 3 bases respectively, with 11 bases between them. The CDR3 totals 13 residues. The CDR3 bases are TGTGCCAGCAGCCCCTTCGAAGAAGAGACCCAGTACTTC. The encoded protein is CASSPFEEETQYF.

This clonotype showed up many times. This chain joins TRBV2 and TRBJ1-5, with D possibly being TRBD1 (6 bases). This CDR3 region has 15 residues. Per germline, CDR1 SNHLY and CDR2 FYNNEI. With 4 bases removed from V and 2 bases from J, the gap between germline ends came to 12 bases. CDR3 loop: CASSAGGQGNQPQHF. The CDR3, as DNA: TGTGCCAGCAGTGCGGGGGGGCAGGGCAATCAGCCCCAGCATTTT.

This clonotype was picked up a small number of times. This may arise from a read error, as a much more abundant clone is one base away. The chain couples TRBV6-1 to TRBJ2-2; D possibly corresponds to TRBD2 (5 bases). The germline gives CDR1 MNHNS, CDR2 SASEGT. V dropped 8 bases and J dropped 3 bases, with 7 bases sitting between them. The CDR3 has 12 amino acids. CDR3 sequence: CASGSHTGELFF. CDR3 bases: TGTGCCAGCGGGAGTCACACCGGGGAGCTGTTTTTT.

This clonotype was observed at least ten times. The chain is built from TRBV28 and TRBJ1-2; D not resolved. Looked up from germline, CDR1 is MDHEN and CDR2 is SYDVKM. V lost 10 bases and J 8 bases, leaving 14 bases between the germline ends. There are 11 residues in the CDR3. CDR3 loop: CATSDTGGYTF. CDR3 bases: TGTGCCACCTCAGACACTGGCGGCTACACCTTC.